The rows below give T cell receptor beta chains drawn from one sample of a study of blood T cell repertoires in COVID-19. The table came from immunoSEQ multiplex PCR; TCRdb's copy has only in-frame clones and leaves some out. This table has under 200,000 clones, over 70% appearing once. Specimen: peripheral blood. The receptors come from a woman over 75 with active or convalescent COVID-19. CDR3s include the opening cysteine and the closing phenylalanine or tryptophan. D genes are given only for firm matches. Clone size is stated in some rows and not others, as once, few, many or a class when expanded.

TRBJ1-5 TRBV6-5 . . TGTGCCAGCAGGATGGACATCAGCAATCAGCCCCAGCATTTT CASRMDISNQPQHF
TRBJ2-6 TRBV11-2 . . TGTGCCAGCAGCTTATCAAGGACAGTGGGAAGCTCTGGGGCCAACGTCCTGACTTTC CASSLSRTVGSSGANVLTF
TRBJ1-1 TRBV7-2 . . TGTGCCAGCAGCTTATGGGGGCCCGGTCGAGGGACTGAAGCTTTCTTT CASSLWGPGRGTEAFF
TRBJ1-3 TRBV18 . . TGTGCCAGCTCAGCGGCGGTTAGCTCTGGAAACACCATATATTTT CASSAAVSSGNTIYF
TRBJ1-2 TRBV11-2 . . TGTGCCAGCAGCTCAAAGTGGGGGGGTCAGCATGGCTACACCTTC CASSSKWGGQHGYTF
TRBJ1-6 TRBV19 . . TGTGCCAGTAGTAACGGGGGTTTTGGACCCCTCCACTTT CASSNGGFGPLHF
TRBJ2-5 TRBV19 TRBD1 . TGTGCCAGTAGTCCCGGACAGGGGGTAGAGACCCAGTACTTC CASSPGQGVETQYF
TRBJ1-1 TRBV3-1/TRBV3-2 TRBD1 . TGTGCCAGCAGCCATGGGACAGGGTGGGCTTTCTTT CASSHGTGWAFF
TRBJ2-3 TRBV7-2 TRBD2 . TGTGCCAGCAGCTTTAGAGTACTAGCGGGTCTTTCGGATACGCAGTATTTT CASSFRVLAGLSDTQYF
TRBJ2-6 TRBV7-9 . . TGTGCCAGCAGCCCTCAGGGGACTGGGGCCAACGTCCTGACTTTC CASSPQGTGANVLTF
TRBJ2-2 TRBV7-6 . . TGTGCCAGCAGCTTAGATTCCGGGACTAACACCGGGGAGCTGTTTTTT CASSLDSGTNTGELFF
TRBJ1-1 TRBV6-5 TRBD1 . TGTGCCAGCTGGAGGGGGACAGGCACTGAAGCTTTCTTT CASWRGTGTEAFF
TRBJ1-4 TRBV6-6 . few TGTGCCAGCAGTTACGCGGAGATTAATGAAAAACTGTTTTTT CASSYAEINEKLFF
TRBJ1-4 TRBV12-5 . few TGTGCTAGTGGTTTAGGCAGGGTAACTAATGAAAAACTGTTTTTT CASGLGRVTNEKLFF
TRBJ2-1 TRBV7-3 TRBD2 . TGTGCCAGCAGCCTAGCGGAGGGCAGCTCCTACAATGAGCAGTTCTTC CASSLAEGSSYNEQFF
TRBJ2-5 TRBV2 TRBD2 . TGTGCCAGCAGTGATCGTAGCGGGGCCCAGTACTTC CASSDRSGAQYF
TRBJ2-5 TRBV7-3 . . TGTGCCAGCTCCCGTAGGGGCGGGGCTAAAGAGACCCAGTACTTC CASSRRGGAKETQYF
TRBJ1-2 TRBV28 TRBD1 . TGTGCCAGCAGTTTATCCCGGACAGGAGGATGGGGCTACACCTTC CASSLSRTGGWGYTF
TRBJ2-7 TRBV19 . . TGTGCCAGTAGTATAGCCTCCCGGACAGCAACCTACGAGCAGTACTTC CASSIASRTATYEQYF
TRBJ2-7 TRBV4-1 TRBD2 . TGCGCCAGCAGCCAAGAGGGGGGGACCCCGGGGGAGCAGTACTTC CASSQEGGTPGEQYF
TRBJ1-5 TRBV7-8 TRBD1 few TGTGCCAGCAGCTTGGGGACAGGGGACCGGCAGCCCCAGCATTTT CASSLGTGDRQPQHF
TRBJ1-1 TRBV6-2/TRBV6-3 . . TGTGCCAGCAGTTACAACGTGGCGAACACTGAAGCTTTCTTT CASSYNVANTEAFF
TRBJ1-1 TRBV11-2 . . TGTGCCAGCAGCTTAGATCGGGTGCTCGCTTTCTTT CASSLDRVLAFF
TRBJ2-5 TRBV19 . . TGTGCCAGTAGTTTTGTCGGCGGACAAGAGACCCAGTACTTC CASSFVGGQETQYF
TRBJ1-4 TRBV19 . . TGTGCCAGCCGACAGACATCAACTAATGAAAAACTGTTTTTT CASRQTSTNEKLFF
TRBJ1-1 TRBV7-2 TRBD1 . TGTGCCAGCAGCCGTAGGACAGGGAACACTGAAGCTTTCTTT CASSRRTGNTEAFF
TRBJ1-2 TRBV28 TRBD1 . TGTGCCAGCAGTCTCCCGGACAGGTTTAACTATGGCTACACCTTC CASSLPDRFNYGYTF
TRBJ1-1 TRBV7-9 . . TGTGCCAGCAGCTCCGACACCTTGAACACTGAAGCTTTCTTT CASSSDTLNTEAFF
TRBJ1-4 TRBV7-9 . few TGTGCCAGCAGCTCAGTCGGGATTAGTAATGAAAAACTGTTTTTT CASSSVGISNEKLFF
TRBJ2-3 TRBV19 TRBD1 . TGTGCCAGTAGTATATCGACAGGGGTTAAGACAGATACGCAGTATTTT CASSISTGVKTDTQYF
TRBJ2-1 TRBV10-3 TRBD2 once TGTGCCATCAGTGAGTTTCCGGGACTAGCGGGGGGCGATGAGCAGTTCTTC CAISEFPGLAGGDEQFF
TRBJ2-1 TRBV5-1 . . TGCGCCAGCAGCTTGCCTAGCGTATACAATGAGCAGTTCTTC CASSLPSVYNEQFF